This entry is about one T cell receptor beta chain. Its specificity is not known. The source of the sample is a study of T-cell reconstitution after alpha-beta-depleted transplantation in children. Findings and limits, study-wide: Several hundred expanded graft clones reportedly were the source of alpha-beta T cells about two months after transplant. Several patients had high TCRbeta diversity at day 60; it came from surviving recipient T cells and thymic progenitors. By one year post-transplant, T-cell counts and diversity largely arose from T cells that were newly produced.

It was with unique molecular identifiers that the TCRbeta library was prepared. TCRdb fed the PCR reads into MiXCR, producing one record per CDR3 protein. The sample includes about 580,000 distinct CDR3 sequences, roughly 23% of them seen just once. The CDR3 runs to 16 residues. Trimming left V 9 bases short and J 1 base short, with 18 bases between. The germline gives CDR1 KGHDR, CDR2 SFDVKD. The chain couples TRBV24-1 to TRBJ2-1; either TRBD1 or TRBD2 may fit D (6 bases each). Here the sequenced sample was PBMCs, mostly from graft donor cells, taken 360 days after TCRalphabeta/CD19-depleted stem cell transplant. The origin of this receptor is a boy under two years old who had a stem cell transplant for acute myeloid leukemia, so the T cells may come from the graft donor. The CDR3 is CATGWGAAGSYNEQFF. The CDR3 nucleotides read TGTGCCACCGGTTGGGGGGCTGCGGGGTCCTACAATGAGCAGTTCTTC.